These 2 T cell receptor beta chains came from one sample sequenced in a study of T cells in Graves' hyperthyroidism and ophthalmopathy. RNA transcripts yielded amplified TCR beta CDR3 regions. Initially, a first-round RT-PCR of the TCR CDR3 employed the HTBI primer set. From the multiplex PCR reads, TCRdb called clonotypes with MiXCR, one entry per CDR3 protein. In the table there are under 800,000 distinct CDR3 sequences, around 13% of which are singletons. Sample: blood. The source of these receptors is a woman aged 18-35 years with Graves' hyperthyroidism.

This clonotype came up many times. The J gene is TRBJ2-1, the V gene TRBV7-8; TRBD2 matches 7 bases. Germline V lookup: CDR1 SGHVS, CDR2 FQNEAQ. The CDR3 consists of 17 residues. Trimming took 5 bases from V and 1 from J; bases not matched to a gene: 11. CDR3 bases: TGTGCCAGCAGCCTCCCACCCGCGGGAGAATCCTACAATGAGCAGTTCTTC. This translates into CASSLPPAGESYNEQFF.

V gene TRBV6-1 combines with J gene TRBJ2-3, with TRBD2 as a possible D gene (6 bases). Germline loops: CDR1 MNHNS, CDR2 SASEGT. The CDR3 sequence is 15 residues long. The V and J ends lost 5 bases and 1 base respectively, with 13 bases between them. CDR3 protein: CASSLKSGRTDTQYF. CDR3 coding DNA: TGTGCCAGCAGTTTGAAAAGCGGGCGCACAGATACGCAGTATTTT.